This is a list of T cell receptor beta chains from one sample in a study of PD-1 blockade in classical Hodgkin lymphoma. Using immunoSEQ multiplex PCR, the repertoire was profiled, and TCRdb retains in-frame clones only, with some absent. Of 25,000 to 35,000 clones in the sample, about two thirds are singletons; the top ten hold 3% to 3.5%. The sequencing here drew on peripheral blood mononuclear cells (PBMCs), taken before the second cycle of nivolumab. These receptors were collected from a human donor with classical Hodgkin lymphoma. The conserved cysteine and the conserved F or W are not part of the CDR3 here.

v_call cdr3_aa
TRBV7-2 ASSQQGSNYGYT
TRBV28 ASTSPTSTDTQY
TRBV5-1 ASSPEGQGLEKLF
TRBV12-2 ASRLVQGCNSPLH
TRBV27 ASRTGTTPNYGNEQF
TRBV28 ASSTIQGPGETQY
TRBV19 ASSKRDSRVWVNSYNEQF
TRBV6-1 ASSGRGGYSNQPQH
TRBV2 ASSERVAGMISSYNEQF
TRBV5-3 ARISRDLYNEQF
TRBV6-6 ASSQPRFGTDTQY
TRBV5-1 ASSLGRGHGYGYT
TRBV6-5 ASSYDDSAREQY
TRBV29-1 SVSDRPL
TRBV11-3 ASSPGTFVRGYT
TRBV7-9 ASSPWGQAYEQY
TRBV11-3 ASSFPQRSTYT
TRBV15 ATSRDPGEAF
TRBV19 ASSRPGGRETQY
TRBV6-5 ASSRGTGSSYEQY
TRBV6-1 ASSEALGYEQY